This TCR beta chain was found in a study of T cells in severe cutaneous drug reactions. Carbamazepine had induced Stevens-Johnson syndrome or toxic epidermal necrolysis in the sequenced donors. Libraries were made by iRepertoire multiplex PCR with TCR subtype-specific primers for bulk and single-cell sequencing. TCRdb reprocessed the multiplex PCR reads, with one entry per CDR3 protein and no DNA. This listing includes about 10,000 distinct CDR3 sequences. In germline, CDR1 is SQVTM, CDR2 ANQGSEA. This CDR3 comprises 13 residues. This clonotype was obtained from a human donor with Stevens-Johnson syndrome, a severe cutaneous drug reaction. The sample comprised cells from a skin blister. This rearrangement joins TRBV29-1 to TRBJ1-5; checking the TCRdb D call of TRBD1 is not possible without DNA. This CDR3 is CSVGDRGDQPQHF.